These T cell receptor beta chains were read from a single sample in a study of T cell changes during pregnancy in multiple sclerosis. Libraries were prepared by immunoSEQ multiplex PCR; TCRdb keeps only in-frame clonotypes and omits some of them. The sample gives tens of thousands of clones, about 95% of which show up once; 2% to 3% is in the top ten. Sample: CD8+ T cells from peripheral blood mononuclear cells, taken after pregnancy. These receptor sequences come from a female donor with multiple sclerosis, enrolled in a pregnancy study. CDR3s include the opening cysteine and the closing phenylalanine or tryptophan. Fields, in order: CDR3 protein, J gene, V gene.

CASSSYRGKVGELFF,TRBJ2-2,TRBV6-5
CASSLGAGSNTEAFF,TRBJ1-1,TRBV5-1
CASSHPGGELFF,TRBJ2-2,TRBV19
CASSETGTDTQYF,TRBJ2-3,TRBV6-5
CASSLGSGQETQYF,TRBJ2-5,TRBV7-9
CASSATSGRGTGELFF,TRBJ2-2,TRBV9
CASSRGTSGTYEQYF,TRBJ2-7,TRBV7-2
CASSVGDSGRTRAYEQYF,TRBJ2-7,TRBV9
CASSLAQDRGNEKLFF,TRBJ1-4,TRBV7-8
CASSELPTSGTRPDEQYF,TRBJ2-7,TRBV10-1
CASSSILGLDEQFF,TRBJ2-1,TRBV7-3
CASSIDRGGRQPQHF,TRBJ1-5,TRBV19
CASSLRLAGSYEQYF,TRBJ2-7,TRBV27
CAWSDYSGRATSYNEQFF,TRBJ2-1,TRBV30
CASSTRPSTYNEQFF,TRBJ2-1,TRBV27
CASGASGNNEQFF,TRBJ2-1,TRBV27
CASSRPGLAGDGASEQYF,TRBJ2-7,TRBV7-8
CASSLLMGPTKNIQYF,TRBJ2-4,TRBV28
CASSGWTVYAF,TRBJ1-1,TRBV6-1
CASSPPNAASEQFF,TRBJ2-1,TRBV18
CASSLGAGNTIYF,TRBJ1-3,TRBV27
CASSQDLVGTGQETQYF,TRBJ2-5,TRBV4-3
CASSRTGRGGELFF,TRBJ2-2,TRBV5-1
CASSWRQGREQYF,TRBJ2-7,TRBV7-9
CASRNPSTGELFF,TRBJ2-2,TRBV7-9
CASSLAGVNTEAFF,TRBJ1-1,TRBV11-3
CASSLGPEMDTQYF,TRBJ2-3,TRBV27
CASSLAAGETQYF,TRBJ2-5,TRBV27
CASSGPGQGADQPQHF,TRBJ1-5,TRBV7-9
CASRDQRQLHQPQHF,TRBJ1-5,TRBV2
CATSRGDGREVYTQYF,TRBJ2-3,TRBV15
CASSLPDRPYGYTF,TRBJ1-2,TRBV18
CASSLLASLAGGYEQFF,TRBJ2-1,TRBV7-9
CASSAGTGFYNEQFF,TRBJ2-1,TRBV25-1
CASSLQTWDRVRWEQYF,TRBJ2-7,TRBV9
CASSDGAVGELFF,TRBJ2-2,TRBV6-1
CASSWTGVNEQFF,TRBJ2-1,TRBV5-1
CASTRGSNQPQHF,TRBJ1-5,TRBV19
CASSPLGAGGVNEQFF,TRBJ2-1,TRBV4-1
CAREVYDVTKNIQYF,TRBJ2-4,TRBV6-7
CATSWGVNQPQHF,TRBJ1-5,TRBV27
CASSLGGVGYTDTQYF,TRBJ2-3,TRBV5-4
CASSEGGEQYF,TRBJ2-7,TRBV6-6
CASSPLAGVYNEQFF,TRBJ2-1,TRBV27
CASGDRREGNYEQYF,TRBJ2-7,TRBV27
CASSQDSGGELFF,TRBJ2-2,TRBV4-2
CASSPTGTYEQYF,-,TRBV7-9
CASSPGSGRALYEQYF,TRBJ2-7,TRBV18
CASSDRTSGTSVSYEQYF,TRBJ2-7,TRBV7-9
CASSWGLEQFF,TRBJ2-1,TRBV27
CASSVSLQGGTDTQYF,TRBJ2-3,TRBV13
CASSFTLVTGPDNEQFF,TRBJ2-1,TRBV27
CASSRGGREDGYTF,TRBJ1-2,TRBV19
CASSADYNEQFF,TRBJ2-1,TRBV6-1
CASRPRGMNTEAFF,TRBJ1-1,TRBV7-9
CAIGKQVQPQHF,TRBJ1-5,TRBV21-1
CASSVGAGGMETQYF,TRBJ2-5,TRBV7-7
CASSLFPGTGGGEQYF,TRBJ2-7,TRBV27
CASSFAGASDTQYF,TRBJ2-3,TRBV28